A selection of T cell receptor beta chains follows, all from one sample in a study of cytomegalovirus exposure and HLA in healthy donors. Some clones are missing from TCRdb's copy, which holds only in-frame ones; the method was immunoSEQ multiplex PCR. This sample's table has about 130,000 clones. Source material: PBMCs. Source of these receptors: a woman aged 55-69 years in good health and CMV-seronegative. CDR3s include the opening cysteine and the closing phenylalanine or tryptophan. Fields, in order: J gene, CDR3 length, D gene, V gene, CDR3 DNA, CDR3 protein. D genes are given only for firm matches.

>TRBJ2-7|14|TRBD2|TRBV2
TGTGCCAGCAGAGGACTAGCGTTCTTTGCCGAGCAGTACTTC
CASRGLAFFAEQYF
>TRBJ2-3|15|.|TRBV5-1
TGCGCCAGCAGCTTGGTAGGCGGGGTCACAGATACGCAGTATTTT
CASSLVGGVTDTQYF
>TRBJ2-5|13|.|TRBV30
TGTGCCTGGAGTCGAGGGATCCAAGAGACCCAGTACTTC
CAWSRGIQETQYF
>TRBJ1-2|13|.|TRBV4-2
TGTGCCAGCAGCCCCGACCGAAGGGGGGGCTACACCTTC
CASSPDRRGGYTF
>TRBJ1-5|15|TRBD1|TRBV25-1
TGTGCCAGCAGCCCTACAGGGGGCTCAGGGCAGCCCCAGCATTTT
CASSPTGGSGQPQHF
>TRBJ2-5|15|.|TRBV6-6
TGTGCCAGCAGAACGGGACTGTCGGCTATAGAGACCCAGTACTTC
CASRTGLSAIETQYF
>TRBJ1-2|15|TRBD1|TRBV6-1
TGTGCCAGCAGTGCGGGACAGGGCTTGAGCAATGGCTACACCTTC
CASSAGQGLSNGYTF
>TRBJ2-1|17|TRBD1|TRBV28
TGTGCCAGCAGGGGAACCACAGGGGTCGGGTCCTACAATGAGCAGTTCTTC
CASRGTTGVGSYNEQFF
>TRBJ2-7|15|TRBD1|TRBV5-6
TGTGCCAGCAGCTTTGAGGGACAGGGGTACCACGAGCAGTACTTC
CASSFEGQGYHEQYF
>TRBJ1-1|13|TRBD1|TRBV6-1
TGTGCCAGCAGCAGGACAGGCAACACTGAAGCTTTCTTT
CASSRTGNTEAFF
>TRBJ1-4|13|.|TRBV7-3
TGTGCCAGCAGCGCTAACCCAGGGGAAAAACTGTTTTTT
CASSANPGEKLFF
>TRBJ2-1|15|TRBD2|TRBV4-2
TGTGCCAGCAGCCATGGGACTAGCGGGGGGGGTGAGCAGTTCTTC
CASSHGTSGGGEQFF
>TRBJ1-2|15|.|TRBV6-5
TGTGCCAGCAGTTACTCAGGGCACAGGGTCGATGGCTACACCTTC
CASSYSGHRVDGYTF
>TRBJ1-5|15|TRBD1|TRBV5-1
TGCGCCAGCAGCCTCGGGACAGGGGACAATCAGCCCCAGCATTTT
CASSLGTGDNQPQHF
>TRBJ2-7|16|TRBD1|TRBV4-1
TGCGCCAGCAGCCAGACCGGGACAGGGTTTTCCTACGAGCAGTACTTC
CASSQTGTGFSYEQYF
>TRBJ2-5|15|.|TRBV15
TGTGCCACCAGCAGGGCTTCGGCAGGGCAAGAGACCCAGTACTTC
CATSRASAGQETQYF
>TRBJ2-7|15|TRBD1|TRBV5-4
TGTGCCAGCAGCTCTAGTGGGACAGGGAAGAGCGAGCAGTACTTC
CASSSSGTGKSEQYF
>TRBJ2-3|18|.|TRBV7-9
TGTGCCAGCAGCTTACCCCAAGCCGGGGGAGGAGCGACAGATACGCAGTATTTT
CASSLPQAGGGATDTQYF
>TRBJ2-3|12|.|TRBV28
TGTGCCAGCAGTACCCAGTGGGGGGCGCAGTATTTT
CASSTQWGAQYF
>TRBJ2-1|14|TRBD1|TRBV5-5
TGTGCCAGCAGCTTCCGGGACAGTGGCAATGAGCAGTTCTTC
CASSFRDSGNEQFF
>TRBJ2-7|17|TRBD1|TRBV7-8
TGTGCCAGCAGCATCGGGACAGGGGGCTCAGCGTCCTACGAGCAGTACTTC
CASSIGTGGSASYEQYF
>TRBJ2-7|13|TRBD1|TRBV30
TGTGCCTGGAGTTGGGACAGAGCATACGAGCAGTACTTC
CAWSWDRAYEQYF
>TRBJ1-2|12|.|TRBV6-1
TGTGCCGCCACCTGGGACACCTATGGCTACACCTTC
CAATWDTYGYTF
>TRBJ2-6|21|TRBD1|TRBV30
TGTGCCTGGAGTCAGAGAGGGACAGGGCTACCCTTCTCTGGTGAGACCAACGTCCTGACTTTC
CAWSQRGTGLPFSGETNVLTF
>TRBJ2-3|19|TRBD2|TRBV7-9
TGTGCCAGCAGCTTAGTCTTCGGGTCCAGCGGGGATGGCACAGATACGCAGTATTTT
CASSLVFGSSGDGTDTQYF
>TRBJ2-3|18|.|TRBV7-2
TGTGCCAGCAGCTTAGCGCCTTACGTGGGAGTTGGGCCAGATACGCAGTATTTT
CASSLAPYVGVGPDTQYF
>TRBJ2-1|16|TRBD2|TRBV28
TGTGCCAGCAGTATCCTTAGCGGGGGGAAATACAATGAGCAGTTCTTC
CASSILSGGKYNEQFF
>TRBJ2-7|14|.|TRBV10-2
TGCGCCAGCAGTGAGTCCGGCAGGGCGTACGAGCAGTACTTC
CASSESGRAYEQYF
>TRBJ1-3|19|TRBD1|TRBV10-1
TGCGCCAGCAGCCAAATTCCGGGACAGAAAAACCTATGGGGAAACACCATATATTTT
CASSQIPGQKNLWGNTIYF
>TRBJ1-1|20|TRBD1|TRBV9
TGTGCCAGCAGCGTAGTCTCATCGGGCATGTTAACAGGGGTGGCAATTGAAGCTTTCTTT
CASSVVSSGMLTGVAIEAFF
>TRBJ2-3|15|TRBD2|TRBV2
TGTGCCAGCAGTTGGACTAGCGGGATTACAGATACGCAGTATTTT
CASSWTSGITDTQYF
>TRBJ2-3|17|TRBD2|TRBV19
TGTGCCAGTAGGAAAGCGGGAGAGGTAACTTACACAGATACGCAGTATTTT
CASRKAGEVTYTDTQYF
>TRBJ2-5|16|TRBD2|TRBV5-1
TGCGCCAGCAGCTTGGGTGGTAGCGGGGGCCAAGAGACCCAGTACTTC
CASSLGGSGGQETQYF
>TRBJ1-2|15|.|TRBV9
TGTGCCAGCAGCGTAGCAGCCCAGACTTACTATGGCTACACCTTC
CASSVAAQTYYGYTF
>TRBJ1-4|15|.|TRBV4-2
TGTGCCAGCAGCCAAAGCTCGGGTGGAACTGAAAAACTGTTTTTT
CASSQSSGGTEKLFF
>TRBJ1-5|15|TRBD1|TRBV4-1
TGCGCCAGCAGCCAAGCTGAGACAGGGCATCAGCCCCAGCATTTT
CASSQAETGHQPQHF
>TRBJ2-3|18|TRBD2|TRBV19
TGTGCCAGTAGCGGGACTAGCGGGGGGGCCACTAGCACAGATACGCAGTATTTT
CASSGTSGGATSTDTQYF
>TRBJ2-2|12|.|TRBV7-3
TGTGCCAGCAGCATCAGGAGGGGGGAGCTGTTTTTT
CASSIRRGELFF
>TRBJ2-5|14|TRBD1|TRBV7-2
TGTGCCAGCAGCTTAGGGACAGGGCACGAGACCCAGTACTTC
CASSLGTGHETQYF
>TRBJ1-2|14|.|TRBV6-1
TGTGCCAGCAGTGAAACGAGAAGAGGGTATGGCTACACCTTC
CASSETRRGYGYTF
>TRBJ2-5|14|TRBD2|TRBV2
TGTGCCAGCAGGGGACGGGGGGAGGGAAAGACCCAGTACTTC
CASRGRGEGKTQYF
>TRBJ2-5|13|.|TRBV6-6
TGTGCCAGCACCTCGACAAGTGGGGAGACCCAGTACTTC
CASTSTSGETQYF
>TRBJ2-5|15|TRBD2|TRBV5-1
TGCGCCAGCAGATATGGACTAGCGGGCCAAGAGACCCAGTACTTC
CASRYGLAGQETQYF
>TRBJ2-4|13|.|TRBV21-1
TGTGCCAGACGAGCGGGTCCCAAAAACATTCAGTACTTC
CARRAGPKNIQYF
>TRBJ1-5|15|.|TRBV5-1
TGCGCCAGCAGCTTGGGAAGGGGGAGCAATCAGCCCCAGCATTTT
CASSLGRGSNQPQHF
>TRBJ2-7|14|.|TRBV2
TGTGCCACCGCTTTAGCGCAAAGCTCCTACGAGCAGTACTTC
CATALAQSSYEQYF
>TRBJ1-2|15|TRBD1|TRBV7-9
TGTGCCAGCAGCTTAGCGCTCCTTGACAGGGGAGGCTACACCTTC
CASSLALLDRGGYTF
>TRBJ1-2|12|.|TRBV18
TGTGCCAGCTCACCCGTACAAGTCGGCTACACCTTC
CASSPVQVGYTF
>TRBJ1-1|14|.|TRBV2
TGTGCCAGCAGTGGCCGACTCGAGAACACTGAAGCTTTCTTT
CASSGRLENTEAFF
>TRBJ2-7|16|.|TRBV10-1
TGCGCCAGCAGTCCAAGTTGGGCAAATCCCTCCTACGAGCAGTACTTC
CASSPSWANPSYEQYF
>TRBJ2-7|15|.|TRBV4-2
TGTGCCAGCAGCCAAGACCCCGGGAACGCGTACGAGCAGTACTTC
CASSQDPGNAYEQYF